This T cell receptor beta chain was documented in a study of T-cell memory formation after mild COVID-19. Notes on the study in general: Mainly in CM and EM were contracting CD4+ clones; CD8+ were in EMRA.

This clonotype was recorded many times. Antigen: not known. Trimming shortened V by 1 base and J by 5 bases, and 3 bases separated the two germline ends. Germline assignment: CDR1 SGHDT and CDR2 YYEEEE. This CDR3 spans 11 amino acids. TCRdb called the 5' RACE reads again in MiXCR, with one record for every CDR3 protein. The table records some 5,700 distinct CDR3 sequences, roughly 20% of them present only once. This TCR was recovered from an adult woman who had mild COVID-19 (a few samples of this study predate the infection). Cell type and time point are not known. This chain joins TRBV5-6 and TRBJ2-5, with unresolved D. The sequenced sample was PBMCs or a T cell subset sorted from them (not recorded which). The CDR3 DNA sequence: TGTGCCAGCAGCTTGAGGGAGACCCAGTACTTC. Protein: CASSLRETQYF.